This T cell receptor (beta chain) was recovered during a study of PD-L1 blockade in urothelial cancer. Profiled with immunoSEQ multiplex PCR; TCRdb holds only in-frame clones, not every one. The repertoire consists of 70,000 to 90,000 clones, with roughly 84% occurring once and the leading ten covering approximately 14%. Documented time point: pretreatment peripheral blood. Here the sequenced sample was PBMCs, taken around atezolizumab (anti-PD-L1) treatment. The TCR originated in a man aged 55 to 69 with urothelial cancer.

CDR3 sequence reads: CASSLLLGEKLFF. CDR3 coding DNA: TGCGCCAGCAGCTTGCTGTTGGGCGAAAAACTGTTTTTT. The genes are TRBV5-1 and TRBJ1-4; D gene ambiguous. Germline assignment: CDR1 SGHRS and CDR2 YFSETQ. The V and J ends lost 1 base and 8 bases respectively, with 9 bases between them. The CDR3 extends over 13 amino acids. The full variable domain, completed using reference TRBV5-1 and TRBJ1-4, is KAGVTQTPRYLIKTRGQQVTLSCSPISGHRSVSWYQQTPGQGLQFLFEYFSETQRNKGNFPGRFSGRQFSNSRSEMNVSTLELGDSALYLCASSLLLGEKLFFGSGTQLSVL.